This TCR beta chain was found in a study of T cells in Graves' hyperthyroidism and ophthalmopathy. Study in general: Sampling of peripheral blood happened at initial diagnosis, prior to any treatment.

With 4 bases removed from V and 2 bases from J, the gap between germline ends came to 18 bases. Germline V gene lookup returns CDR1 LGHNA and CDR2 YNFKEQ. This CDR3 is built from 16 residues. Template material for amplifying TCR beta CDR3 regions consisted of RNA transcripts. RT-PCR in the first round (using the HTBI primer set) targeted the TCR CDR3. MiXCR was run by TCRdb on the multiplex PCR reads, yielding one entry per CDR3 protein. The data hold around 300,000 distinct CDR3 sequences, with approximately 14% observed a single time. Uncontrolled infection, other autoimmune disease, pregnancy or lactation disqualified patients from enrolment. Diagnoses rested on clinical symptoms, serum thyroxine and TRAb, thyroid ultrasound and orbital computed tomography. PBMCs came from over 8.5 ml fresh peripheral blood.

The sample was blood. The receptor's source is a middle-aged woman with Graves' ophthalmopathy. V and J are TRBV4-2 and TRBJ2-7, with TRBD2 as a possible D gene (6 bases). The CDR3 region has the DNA TGTGCCAGCAGCCCAGGTTGGGAGGACTTCACCTACGAGCAGTACTTC. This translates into CASSPGWEDFTYEQYF.